This T cell receptor beta chain was sequenced during a study of response to subunit inactivated influenza vaccine (dated by TCRdb to 2016 to 2019). About the investigation overall: Deep quantitative profiling of the T cell receptor repertoire was used in the study to follow responses to a trivalent subunit inactivated influenza vaccine. The paper as a whole reports these results and caveats: The authors suggested that each seasonal influenza vaccination may recruit only a limited number of new T cells.

The method behind the library was RT-PCR. Sequencing instrument: Illumina HiSeq 2500. TCRdb handled the public reads itself, with Q25 trimming in fastp and clone calling in MiXCR, and kept productive beta chains. Identical CDR3 protein sequences are pooled into one entry, listed with their most common genes and DNA. In all, the sample holds about 530,000 distinct CDR3 sequences, and 10% to 15% of those were seen once. The top ten constitute around 13% of the sample. A few counts support this clonotype. This receptor's antigen is unknown. Per-base qualities were not stored, and no clone one base away is much larger. According to the study, the label for this sample's time point signals: more than 35 days after influenza vaccine administration. The source material was PBMCs from blood, sampled roughly 48 days after vaccination. The sequence was obtained from a man aged 50 to 59 who received an inactivated influenza vaccine. Donor details come from another sample of the same person, matched by shared clones.

The bases are TGTGCCAGCAGCCCTTCAGGGGGGAAGAACACCGGGGAGCTGTTTTTT. Its translation is CASSPSGGKNTGELFF. The sequence joins TRBV4-2 to TRBJ2-2; the D segment could be TRBD1, given 7 matching bases. The V end loses 4 bases and the J end loses 1 base, and a stretch of 13 bases separates them. Its CDR3 holds 16 amino acids, cysteine through phenylalanine. The only DNA kept is the CDR3, 48 bases in frame from the first base. Per the germline V gene, LGHNA is the CDR1 and YNFKEQ is the CDR2.